The source of this T cell receptor beta chain is a study of technical replicates of blood from a few donors. The length of the CDR3 is 13 residues. Germline lookup yields CDR1 WSHSY and CDR2 SAAADI. V shed 5 bases, J shed 5 bases, and the junction held 4 bases outside the gene matches. Some clones are missing from TCRdb's copy, which holds only in-frame ones; the method was immunoSEQ multiplex PCR. The sample records some 99,000 clones, nearly 97% being singletons. This clonotype was sampled from a human donor in good health. Sequenced: T cells isolated from PBMCs. The rearrangement uses TRBV10-2 and TRBJ2-7, with 9 bases lining up with TRBD2. The CDR3, as DNA: TGCGCCAGCAGTAGCGGGAGGTCTCACGAGCAGTACTTC. It yields the protein CASSSGRSHEQYF.